This passage covers 8 T cell receptor beta chains from one sample sequenced in a study of blood T cell repertoires in COVID-19. Sequenced by immunoSEQ multiplex PCR; TCRdb stores in-frame clones only, minus some. The profile covers about 290,000 clones, with roughly 91% appearing a single time and approximately 4.3% taken by the ten largest. Sequencing was performed on peripheral blood. These receptors were taken from a man aged 35-49 years with acute or convalescent COVID-19.

This chain links TRBV2 with TRBJ2-7, with TRBD2 matching 7 bases. This CDR3 comprises 17 residues. In germline, CDR1 is SNHLY, CDR2 FYNNEI. With 0 bases clipped from V and 0 bases from J, the junction kept 8 bases outside the gene matches. The CDR3 DNA reads as TGTGCCAGCAGTGAAGCGCTAGGGCGGGGGTCCTCCTACGAGCAGTACTTC. Translated, it gives CASSEALGRGSSYEQYF.

This clone was counted only a few times. This chain uses TRBV5-4 with TRBJ2-2; 8 bases align to TRBD2. The CDR3 totals 16 residues. V shed 1 base, J shed 4 bases, and the junction held 6 bases outside the gene matches. Germline V CDR1 and CDR2: SGHNT, YYREEE (reference sequence). DNA of the CDR3: TGTGCCAGCAGCTTGTTGGGAGCGGGGGCCACCGGGGAGCTGTTTTTT. It translates to CASSLLGAGATGELFF.

J is TRBJ2-3 and V is TRBV5-6; D is undetermined. The length of the CDR3 is 15 residues. With 1 base removed from V and 5 bases from J, the gap between germline ends came to 14 bases. The germline V gene has CDR1 SGHDT and CDR2 YYEEEE. The DNA of the CDR3 is TGTGCCAGCAGCTTGACGACTTCCCTTGTAGATACGCAGTATTTT. Protein: CASSLTTSLVDTQYF.

This rearrangement joins TRBV19 to TRBJ1-2; possibly TRBD1 for D (6 bases). CDR1 is LNHDA, CDR2 SQIVND, per germline (reference sequence). Trimming took 0 bases from V and 2 from J, leaving 13 bases between them. This CDR3 has 16 amino acids. CDR3 loop: CASSIDGLRGNYGYTF. The CDR3 nucleotides read TGTGCCAGTAGTATAGACGGCCTCAGGGGAAACTATGGCTACACCTTC.

J is TRBJ1-5 and V is TRBV5-1; the D gene is possibly TRBD1 (6 bases). V was shortened by 2 bases and J by 3 bases, with 12 bases between the two germline ends. Germline V gene sequence: CDR1 SGHRS, CDR2 YFSETQ. The length of the CDR3 is 15 residues. CDR3 in amino acids: CASSLQGGNNQPQHF. The CDR3 DNA sequence: TGCGCCAGCAGCTTACAGGGTGGGAACAATCAGCCCCAGCATTTT. The whole variable domain, remainder taken from reference TRBV5-1 and TRBJ1-5, is KAGVTQTPRYLIKTRGQQVTLSCSPISGHRSVSWYQQTPGQGLQFLFEYFSETQRNKGNFPGRFSGRQFSNSRSEMNVSTLELGDSALYLCASSLQGGNNQPQHFGDGTRLSIL.

This chain uses TRBV20-1 with TRBJ2-7; 10 positions agree with TRBD2. J lost 1 base, V lost 3 bases, and 6 bases had no gene match. The CDR3 sequence is 15 residues long. Germline V lookup: CDR1 DFQATT, CDR2 SNEGSKA (reference sequence). The CDR3 bases are TGCAGTGCTAGTCGTCGGACTAGCGGATCCTACGAGCAGTACTTC. Its protein product is CSASRRTSGSYEQYF.

The V gene is TRBV6-1, the J gene TRBJ2-4, with D tentatively TRBD1 (5 bases). The CDR3 covers 17 residues. V dropped 0 bases and J dropped 1 base, with 13 bases sitting between them. Looked up from germline, CDR1 is MNHNS and CDR2 is SASEGT. CDR3 DNA sequence: TGTGCCAGCAGTGAAGCTCTATGGACATCGGCCAAAAACATTCAGTACTTC. It codes for CASSEALWTSAKNIQYF.

The genes are TRBV24-1 and TRBJ2-2, with 15 bases that match TRBD2. The germline V gene encodes CDR1 KGHDR and CDR2 SFDVKD. V trimming: 4 bases; J trimming: 5 bases; junction bases outside the gene matches: 4. This CDR3 comprises 17 residues. CDR3 in DNA: TGTGCCACCAGTGACTCCGGGACTAGCGGGGGGACCGGGGAGCTGTTTTTT. Its protein product is CATSDSGTSGGTGELFF.